This T cell receptor beta chain was observed in a study of cytomegalovirus exposure and HLA in healthy donors. Libraries were prepared by immunoSEQ multiplex PCR; TCRdb keeps only in-frame clonotypes and omits some of them. In the table there are 190,000 or so clones, more than 65% of which are singletons. Unmatched junction bases numbered 7, after V lost 5 bases and J lost 6 bases. There are 15 residues in the CDR3. Germline V gene lookup returns CDR1 LNHDA and CDR2 SQIVND (reference sequence). Overall study results and limits: Cytomegalovirus-associated status was assigned to some 160 TCR beta chains.

Separation from the roughly 690-subject first cohort characterized the approximately 130-subject validation cohort, to which the donors belonged. About this clone: What it binds is unknown.

The chain carries TRBV19 and TRBJ1-6; 7 bases agree with TRBD1. The sequenced sample consisted of PBMCs. This TCR came from a woman in her late teens or twenties in good health and CMV-seropositive. CDR3 loop: CASSDRQGGNSPLHF. CDR3 coding DNA: TGTGCCAGTAGTGACCGACAGGGTGGTAATTCACCCCTCCACTTT.